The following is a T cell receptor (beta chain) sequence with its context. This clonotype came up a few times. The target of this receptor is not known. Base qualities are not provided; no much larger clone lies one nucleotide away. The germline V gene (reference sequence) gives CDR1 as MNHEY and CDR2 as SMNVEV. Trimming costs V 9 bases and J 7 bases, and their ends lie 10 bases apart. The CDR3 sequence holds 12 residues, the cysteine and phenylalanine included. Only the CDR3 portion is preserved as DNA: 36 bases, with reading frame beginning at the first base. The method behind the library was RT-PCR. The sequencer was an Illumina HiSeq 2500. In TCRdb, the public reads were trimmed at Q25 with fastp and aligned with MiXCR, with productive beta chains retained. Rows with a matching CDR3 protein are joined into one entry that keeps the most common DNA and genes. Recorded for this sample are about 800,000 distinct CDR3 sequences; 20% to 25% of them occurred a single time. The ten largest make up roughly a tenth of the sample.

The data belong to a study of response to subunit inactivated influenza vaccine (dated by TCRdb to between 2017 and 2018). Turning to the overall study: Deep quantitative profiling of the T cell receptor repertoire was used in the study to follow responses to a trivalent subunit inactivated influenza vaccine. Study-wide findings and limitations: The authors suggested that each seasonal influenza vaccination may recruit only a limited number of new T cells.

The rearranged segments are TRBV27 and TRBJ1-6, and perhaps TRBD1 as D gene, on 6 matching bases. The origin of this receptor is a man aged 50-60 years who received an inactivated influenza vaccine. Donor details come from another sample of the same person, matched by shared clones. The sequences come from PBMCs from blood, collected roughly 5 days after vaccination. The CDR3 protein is CASSGENSPLHF. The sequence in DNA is TGTGCCAGTTCAGGGGAAAATTCACCCCTCCACTTT.